The clone carrying this T cell receptor (beta chain) was counted between two and nine times. The sample belongs to a study of HIV-infected patients and healthy controls. TCRdb re-analysed the 5' RACE reads in MiXCR, keeping a single row per CDR3 protein. The sample has tens of thousands of distinct CDR3 sequences; around 21% are singletons. The junction had 13 bases not matched to a gene; V was cut back by 6 bases and J by 4 bases. The CDR3 extends over 16 amino acids. The clonotype originates from a human donor in good health. The source material was CD4+ T cells from blood. The chain employs TRBV12-3 or TRBV12-4 and TRBJ2-3; 7 bases align to TRBD2. CDR3 DNA sequence: TGTGCCAGCAGCCGCGAGTGGGGGAGGGCCGCAGATACGCAGTATTTT. Translation gives CASSREWGRAADTQYF.